This T cell receptor (beta chain) was found in a study of T cell changes during pregnancy in multiple sclerosis. This CDR3 region has 15 residues. J was trimmed by 6 bases and V by 2 bases; bases with no gene match: 6. Germline V lookup: CDR1 SGHNT, CDR2 YYREEE (reference sequence). Profiling relied on immunoSEQ multiplex PCR, and the TCRdb table lists in-frame clones only, not all of them. The profile shows about 130,000 clones, 96% of them singletons. This TCR came from a female donor with multiple sclerosis, enrolled in a pregnancy study. The rearrangement joins TRBV5-4 to TRBJ2-3; 10 bases are shared with TRBD1. The material sequenced was peripheral blood, taken after pregnancy. The CDR3 coding sequence is TGTGCCAGCAGCTTAGGGGACAGGGGTTTTGATACGCAGTATTTT. Its protein product is CASSLGDRGFDTQYF.